Shown below are 13 T cell receptor beta chains from a single sample sequenced in a study of T cells in Graves' hyperthyroidism and ophthalmopathy. Amplified TCR beta CDR3 regions derived from RNA transcripts. A set of HTBI primers served as the primers for a first-round RT-PCR of the TCR CDR3. TCRdb analysed the multiplex PCR reads with MiXCR anew, one entry per CDR3 protein. The sample holds approximately 610,000 distinct CDR3 sequences; about 15% are singletons and the top ten take around 4.1%. Source material: blood. The receptors stem from a woman aged 40 to 50 with Graves' ophthalmopathy.

This clonotype has a count of ten or more. The rearrangement uses TRBV13 and TRBJ2-5, with 8 positions matching TRBD2. Germline V gene lookup returns CDR1 PRHDT and CDR2 FYEKMQ (reference sequence). The ends lost 3 bases at V and 4 bases at J; junction bases unmatched: 4. This CDR3 is 14 amino acids long. CDR3 sequence: CASSFSGDGETQYF. In DNA form, the CDR3 reads TGTGCCAGCAGCTTTAGCGGGGATGGAGAGACCCAGTACTTC.

The V gene is TRBV5-1, the J gene TRBJ2-7, with D perhaps TRBD2 (6 bases). The V gene lost 0 bases and the J gene lost 2 bases, with 12 bases spanning the gap. Germline V gene sequence: CDR1 SGHRS, CDR2 YFSETQ. This CDR3 is built from 15 residues. Written as DNA, the CDR3 is TGCGCCAGCAGCTTGGCGGCGGGATATCCCTACGAGCAGTACTTC. Translated: CASSLAAGYPYEQYF. The variable domain in full, with the rest retrieved from reference TRBV5-1 and TRBJ2-7, is KAGVTQTPRYLIKTRGQQVTLSCSPISGHRSVSWYQQTPGQGLQFLFEYFSETQRNKGNFPGRFSGRQFSNSRSEMNVSTLELGDSALYLCASSLAAGYPYEQYFGPGTRLTVT.

The chain uses TRBV5-1 and TRBJ1-2, with D possibly TRBD1 on 6 matching bases. Deletions cut 9 bases from V and 0 bases from J, with 12 bases between. The CDR3 consists of 13 residues. CDR1 is SGHRS, CDR2 YFSETQ, per germline. The CDR3: CATATGPNYGYTF. CDR3 bases: TGCGCCACTGCGACAGGTCCTAACTATGGCTACACCTTC.

The table lists this clonotype with many counts. The V call is TRBV5-1, the J call TRBJ2-7; D ambiguous. CDR3 length: 17 residues. Germline CDR1 is SGHRS and CDR2 is YFSETQ. The ends were cut back, 3 bases at V and 3 bases at J, with 22 bases in the middle. In DNA, the CDR3 is TGCGCCAGCAGCTCCATGTACCAGGCTACGGCAATCTACGAGCAGTACTTC. This codes for CASSSMYQATAIYEQYF.

At least ten counts were recorded for this clonotype. The J gene is TRBJ1-1, the V gene TRBV15; TRBD1 agrees at 7 bases. V lost 1 base and J lost 4; bases outside the gene matches: 3. The germline V gene encodes CDR1 LNHNV and CDR2 YYDKDF (reference sequence). This CDR3 is built from 14 residues. CDR3 in amino acids: CATSRVWDSTEAFF. In nucleotides, the CDR3 is TGTGCCACCAGCAGAGTGTGGGACAGCACTGAAGCTTTCTTT.

The table lists this clonotype with a few counts. The V gene is TRBV7-6, the J gene TRBJ2-7; 7 positions agree with TRBD2. The CDR3 has 16 amino acids. Per the germline V gene, CDR1 is SGHVS and CDR2 is FNYEAQ. The ends lost 5 bases at V and 2 bases at J; junction bases unmatched: 12. The CDR3 DNA follows: TGTGCCAGCAGCCCTAGTGTCGGCGGGAGCGCCTACGAGCAGTACTTC. It encodes CASSPSVGGSAYEQYF.

This clonotype was recorded at least ten times. This sequence joins TRBV6-2 or TRBV6-3 and TRBJ2-7, with TRBD2 as a possible D gene (5 bases). The CDR3 extends over 18 amino acids. Germline V gene data show CDR1 as MNHEY and CDR2 as SVGEGT. V was clipped by 0 bases and J by 3 bases, with 21 bases between them. This chain's CDR3 is CASSYSATDSIRYYEQYF. The CDR3 DNA sequence: TGTGCCAGCAGTTACTCGGCTACGGACTCTATTAGATACTACGAGCAGTACTTC.

For the CDR3, the DNA is TGTGCCAGCAGGGGGACAGCGATCTATAATTCACCCCTCCACTTT. It yields the protein CASRGTAIYNSPLHF. The chain joins TRBV28 to TRBJ1-6, with TRBD1 matching 7 bases. CDR1 and CDR2 (germline): MDHEN, SYDVKM. The ends lost 6 bases at V and 3 bases at J; junction bases unmatched: 5. CDR3 length: 15 amino acids.

This clonotype was counted between two and nine times. The rearrangement joins TRBV20-1 to TRBJ2-7, with D perhaps matching TRBD2 (6 bases). The CDR3 extends over 14 amino acids. Trimming took off 2 bases at V and 1 base at J, with 12 bases between the two ends. Germline V gene lookup returns CDR1 DFQATT and CDR2 SNEGSKA (reference sequence). The CDR3 is CSARRRDPSYEQYF. In DNA, the CDR3 is TGCAGTGCTAGACGGCGGGACCCGTCCTACGAGCAGTACTTC.

Turning to this clonotype: No conserved phenylalanine or tryptophan is present at the end of the CDR3, so a read error is the likely explanation. V usage is TRBV12-3 or TRBV12-4 and J usage is TRBJ1-2; 8 bases are shared with TRBD1. The CDR3 contains 13 residues. V was pared by 4 bases and J by 6 bases, with 4 bases of the junction left unmatched. CDR3 sequence: CASSWGQENGYTS. CDR3 nucleotides: TGTGCCAGCAGTTGGGGACAGGAGAATGGCTACACCTCC.

The CDR3 sequence: CSAALPEGAYEQYF. The CDR3 coding sequence is TGCAGTGCTGCCCTTCCAGAAGGCGCTTACGAGCAGTACTTC. V and J are TRBV20-1 and TRBJ2-7; no clear D. The ends were cut back, 5 bases at V and 4 bases at J, with 18 bases in the middle. CDR3 size: 14 residues. Germline V gives CDR1 DFQATT, CDR2 SNEGSKA (reference sequence).

This clonotype came up many times. The chain joins TRBV7-3 to TRBJ2-2, with no clear D. This CDR3 comprises 13 residues. V lost 5 bases and J lost 4, with 8 bases in between. Germline CDR1 and CDR2: SGHTA and FQGTGA. The CDR3 is CASSPQITGELFF. CDR3 in DNA: TGTGCCAGCAGCCCACAGATCACCGGGGAGCTGTTTTTT.

This clonotype was seen at least ten times. The V gene is TRBV9, the J gene TRBJ2-5; possible D gene TRBD1, 5 bases. Germline V gene lookup returns CDR1 SGDLS and CDR2 YYNGEE. Trimming left V 2 bases short and J 5 bases short, with 10 bases between. The CDR3 contains 13 residues. CDR3 in DNA: TGTGCCAGCAGCGTGGGGCAGGATGAGACCCAGTACTTC. Protein product: CASSVGQDETQYF. The full variable domain, rest sourced from reference TRBV9 and TRBJ2-5, is DSGVTQTPKHLITATGQRVTLRCSPRSGDLSVYWYQQSLDQGLQFLIQYYNGEERAKGNILERFSAQQFPDLHSELNLSSLELGDSALYFCASSVGQDETQYFGPGTRLLVL.